This T cell receptor (beta chain) derives from a study of OX40 agonist ivuxolimab in advanced cancers. On the study more broadly: Ivuxolimab, an antibody acting as an agonist of OX40 (CD134), was used to treat patients. Broader study findings: Normalized T-cell clonal expansion was also low in some nonresponders. Averaged across samples, CD8+ T cells carried more expanded clones than CD4+ did.

To note about this clone: Antigen: not known.

Profiling relied on immunoSEQ multiplex PCR, and the TCRdb table lists in-frame clones only, not all of them. The repertoire holds tens of thousands of clones, around 86% seen once, with about 1.2% in the top ten. Enrollment shut out patients with autoimmune disease history or systemic immunosuppression. Specimen: CD4+ or CD8+ T cells sorted from blood, collected in a trial of the OX40 agonist ivuxolimab. The TCR comes from an adult with an advanced solid tumor such as melanoma, head and neck, liver or kidney cancer.

CDR3 DNA: TGTGCCAGCAGCTTAGAACAGGGTGGCGGGGGCTATAATTCACCCCTCCACTTT. Translating it yields CASSLEQGGGGYNSPLHF. V usage is TRBV5-6 and J usage is TRBJ1-6; D possibly corresponds to TRBD1 (6 bases). Looked up from germline, CDR1 is SGHDT and CDR2 is YYEEEE. Trimming took off 2 bases at V and 3 bases at J, with 18 bases between the two ends. This CDR3 comprises 18 residues.